Listed below are T cell receptor beta chains from one sample, sequenced in a study of shared clonotypes between healthy human individuals. Clones were sequenced by immunoSEQ multiplex PCR, and TCRdb holds only the in-frame ones, with some missing. In the table there are 1 million to 1.2 million clones, about 72% of which are singletons. The sequenced sample was memory CD4+ T cells from PBMCs. These TCRs come from a man younger than 35 in good health. Some clones in this sample may be carry-over from other donors' samples. Each CDR3 is given with its conserved first and last residue. Each record gives: D gene, J gene, clone size, V gene, CDR3 DNA, CDR3 protein. D genes are given only for firm matches. Some rows have no size entry. The others give once, few or many, or a class for an expanded clone.

>TRBD2|TRBJ2-1|NA|TRBV18
TGTGCCAGCTCCCTTTACCTAGCGGTCTCCTACAATGAGCAGTTCTTC
CASSLYLAVSYNEQFF
>NA|TRBJ1-1|few|TRBV27
TGTGCCAGCAGTTACCCCAGAGGCATGAACACTGAAGCTTTCTTT
CASSYPRGMNTEAFF
>TRBD2|TRBJ2-1|NA|TRBV7-2
TGTGCCAGCAGCATCGGACTAGCGGGGCTTAATGAGCAGTTCTTC
CASSIGLAGLNEQFF
>TRBD1|TRBJ1-2|few|TRBV4-3
TGCGCCAGCAGCCAAGATCAGGGGGCTGACTATGGCTACACCTTC
CASSQDQGADYGYTF
>TRBD2|TRBJ2-2|NA|TRBV11-2
TGTGCCAGCAGCGTGACTAGCAGCACCGGGGAGCTGTTTTTT
CASSVTSSTGELFF
>NA|TRBJ2-3|NA|TRBV9
TGTGCCAGCAGCTCAAGGGTCGGGAGTTCGACAGATACGCAGTATTTT
CASSSRVGSSTDTQYF
>NA|TRBJ1-2|NA|TRBV5-6
TGTGCCACCCGAAGACAGTCGCGGGCTAACTATGGCTACACCTTC
CATRRQSRANYGYTF
>TRBD1|TRBJ1-4|NA|TRBV28
TGTGCCAGCAGTCAAACCGGGACAGCAGATGAAAAACTGTTTTTT
CASSQTGTADEKLFF
>NA|TRBJ2-3|NA|TRBV2
TGTGCCAGCAGTAGCGGTGATTTGGATACGCAGTATTTT
CASSSGDLDTQYF
>TRBD1|TRBJ1-3|NA|TRBV4-2
TGTGCCAGCAGCCAAACAGGGGCCAAAGGAAACACCATATATTTT
CASSQTGAKGNTIYF
>TRBD1|TRBJ1-5|few|TRBV2
TGTGCCAGCAGTGGACAGGGGGCTCAGCAGCCCCAGCATTTT
CASSGQGAQQPQHF
>NA|TRBJ1-3|NA|TRBV6-5
TGTGCCAGCAGTTACGACGGAAAAAACACCATATATTTT
CASSYDGKNTIYF
>NA|TRBJ2-3|once|TRBV15
TGTGCCACCAGAAAAGACGTAACTAGCACAGATACGCAGTATTTT
CATRKDVTSTDTQYF
>NA|TRBJ1-2|NA|TRBV25-1
TGTGCCAGCAGTGAGTCAGGCGGTAACTATGGCTACACCTTC
CASSESGGNYGYTF